This TCR beta chain emerged from a study of molecular identifiers for immune sequencing clone quantification. Preparation of naive CD8 libraries involved roughly 17,000 to 1,000,000 sorted cells and 10%, 30% or 50% RNA. The germline V gene has CDR1 MNHEY and CDR2 SMNVEV (reference sequence). This CDR3 is 13 amino acids long. The V end was cut by 8 bases, the J end by 5 bases, with 13 bases between. One entry per CDR3 protein results from TCRdb running MiXCR on the PCR reads. The sample includes about 640,000 distinct CDR3 sequences, 15% to 20% of them seen just once. This clonotype was seen repeatedly, ten times or more.

Source material: naive CD8+ T cells from blood, with Jurkat cell RNA spiked in. Subset noted: FACS-sorted CD8+CD4-CCR7+CD45RA+ naive T cells. The source is a human donor in good health. Some libraries in this study had Jurkat cell RNA spiked in. The chain employs TRBV27 and TRBJ2-1, with a weak D call TRBD1 (5 bases). The CDR3 nucleotides are TGTGCCAGCTCAGATAGGGGCCACAATGAGCAGTTCTTC. This codes for CASSDRGHNEQFF.